These 31 T cell receptor beta chains were sequenced from one sample in a study of regulatory T cells in long-lasting Graves disease. Sample time point: persistent/refractory GD, antithyroid drugs over 5 years with positive TRAb. PBMC RNA was the source of the TCR library. Combining iRepertoire HTBI primers with Arm-PCR of CDR3 regions, the authors built TCR beta libraries. TCRdb used MiXCR to reprocess the multiplex PCR reads, holding one entry per CDR3 protein. This sample has 450,000 or so distinct CDR3 sequences, with roughly 22% found just once. The sequences come from peripheral blood mononuclear cells (PBMCs), collected when the disease was refractory, from a patient treated with antithyroid drugs. These receptors came from a female donor with Graves disease.

The CDR3 nucleotides read TGCGCCAGCAGCCCAGGCGCGGGACTAGCGGGAGCTGGGGCCAACGTCCTGACTTTC. Protein: CASSPGAGLAGAGANVLTF. V is TRBV4-1 and J is TRBJ2-6; TRBD2 aligns across 14 bases. Germline CDR1 is MGHRA and CDR2 is YSYEKL. The CDR3 has 19 residues. The J segment lost 2 bases and the V segment lost 4 bases, leaving 7 bases of the junction unmatched.

The rearrangement uses TRBV20-1 and TRBJ2-1, with 9 bases fitting TRBD1. V lost 3 bases, J lost 10 bases, and 7 bases stayed unmatched. The CDR3 runs to 13 residues. Per the germline V gene, CDR1 is DFQATT and CDR2 is SNEGSKA (reference sequence). CDR3 residues: CSASETGGWEQFF. The CDR3 nucleotides are TGCAGTGCTAGTGAGACAGGGGGTTGGGAGCAGTTCTTC.

This clonotype was recorded only once. The genes are TRBV7-2 and TRBJ1-1, with 9 bases fitting TRBD1. V gave up 6 bases and J gave up 4 bases; unmatched junction bases: 9. Looked up from germline, CDR1 is SGHTA and CDR2 is FQGNSA. The CDR3 loop spans 15 amino acids. The CDR3 region is CASSSRQGGGTEAFF. DNA for the CDR3: TGTGCCAGCAGTAGTAGACAGGGGGGTGGCACTGAAGCTTTCTTT.

This clonotype turned up a few times. The chain recombines TRBV20-1 with TRBJ1-5, with a weak D call TRBD1 (5 bases). Germline V CDR1 and CDR2: DFQATT, SNEGSKA (reference sequence). V lost 4 bases, J lost 2 bases, and 15 bases lay in between. The CDR3 contains 15 residues. CDR3 in amino acids: CSAITGQVGNQPQHF. The CDR3 DNA sequence: TGCAGTGCTATAACGGGGCAGGTTGGCAATCAGCCCCAGCATTTT.

The sample holds many counts of this clonotype. V usage is TRBV11-2 and J usage is TRBJ2-2; D is perhaps TRBD1 or TRBD2 (5 bases each). The germline gives CDR1 SGHAT, CDR2 FQNNGV. Trimming cost V 5 bases and J 1 base, with 14 bases left between them. The CDR3 length is 16 residues. CDR3 region: CASSGLGTVNTGELFF. Here the CDR3 DNA reads TGTGCCAGCAGCGGACTTGGGACGGTGAACACCGGGGAGCTGTTTTTT.

The table lists this clonotype with many counts. The chain links TRBV28 to TRBJ2-1; TRBD1 aligns across 9 bases. Germline CDR1 and CDR2: MDHEN and SYDVKM. V dropped 3 bases and J dropped 4; count of bases not matched to a gene: 4. CDR3 length: 15 residues. As DNA, the CDR3 is TGTGCCAGCAGTTTGATGGGACAGGGATACAATGAGCAGTTCTTC. Residues: CASSLMGQGYNEQFF.

This clonotype was seen repeatedly, ten times or more. The chain employs TRBV30 and TRBJ1-2, with D tentatively TRBD1 (6 bases). V lost 4 bases and J lost 6, with 9 bases in between. The germline V gene has CDR1 GTSNPN and CDR2 SVGIG (reference sequence). The CDR3 length is 11 residues. The CDR3 is CAWTGGDGYTF. CDR3 bases: TGTGCCTGGACGGGGGGCGATGGCTACACCTTC.

This clonotype was observed a few times. This chain connects TRBV11-2 to TRBJ2-6; possibly TRBD1 or TRBD2 for D (6 bases each). This CDR3 is built from 18 residues. CDR1 is SGHAT, CDR2 FQNNGV, per germline. Trimming pared 8 bases from V and 0 bases from J, leaving 20 bases between. DNA of the CDR3: TGTGCCAGCGAAACGGGGGCAGGACCCCCCTCTGGGGCCAACGTCCTGACTTTC. Translation: CASETGAGPPSGANVLTF.

This clonotype has ten or more counts. The CDR3 loop reads CASSLYRGLTEAFF. The CDR3 region has the DNA TGTGCCAGCAGTTTATACAGGGGGCTCACTGAAGCTTTCTTT. The V gene is TRBV28, the J gene TRBJ1-1, with TRBD1 matching 9 bases. The ends lost 1 base at V and 4 bases at J; junction bases unmatched: 1. The CDR3 runs 14 residues. Germline V gene lookup returns CDR1 MDHEN and CDR2 SYDVKM.

At least ten counts were recorded for this clonotype. V is TRBV6-2 or TRBV6-3 and J is TRBJ2-2, with 10 bases that match TRBD2. The CDR3 has 18 amino acids. With V trimmed by 3 bases and J by 3 bases, 10 bases remained unmatched. The germline V gene has CDR1 MNHEY and CDR2 SVGEGT. CDR3 coding DNA: TGTGCCAGCAGTTATGCTAGCGGGAGCGTTGTGCACACCGGGGAGCTGTTTTTT. This sequence encodes CASSYASGSVVHTGELFF.

This clonotype has just a few counts. The rearrangement joins TRBV29-1 to TRBJ1-2; no clear D gene. V lost 3 bases and J lost 5, with 13 bases in between. CDR1 is SQVTM and CDR2 is ANQGSEA in the germline V gene. The CDR3 extends over 13 amino acids. CDR3 in DNA: TGCAGCGTTGATACCCTGATACAGTATGGCTACACCTTC. This codes for CSVDTLIQYGYTF.

This clonotype was seen ten or more times. V gene TRBV12-3 or TRBV12-4 combines with J gene TRBJ1-2; 8 bases match TRBD1. This CDR3 has 12 amino acids. Trimming removed 4 bases from V and 7 bases from J; junction bases left unmatched: 2. The CDR3 is CASSSDRGGYTF. The CDR3 DNA reads as TGTGCCAGCAGTTCCGACAGGGGTGGCTACACCTTC.

This rearrangement joins TRBV7-2 to TRBJ2-3; TRBD2 agrees at 9 bases. Germline-derived CDR1 and CDR2 are SGHTA and FQGNSA. With V trimmed by 6 bases and J by 4 bases, 8 bases remained unmatched. CDR3 length: 15 residues. CDR3 amino acids: CASRLLAGSADTQYF. The CDR3 DNA is TGTGCCAGCAGGCTGCTAGCGGGATCCGCAGATACGCAGTATTTT.

This clonotype was counted between two and nine times. This rearrangement joins TRBV7-2 to TRBJ2-5, with 10 nucleotides matching TRBD1. Germline assignment: CDR1 SGHTA and CDR2 FQGNSA. Germline trimming cut 5 bases from V and 4 bases from J; bases unmatched to any gene: 7. This CDR3 spans 15 amino acids. Written as DNA, the CDR3 is TGTGCCAGCAGCCCGTCGACAGGGGGCCTAGAGACCCAGTACTTC. This sequence encodes CASSPSTGGLETQYF.

The rearrangement joins TRBV4-3 to TRBJ1-6; possibly TRBD1 for D (6 bases). Deletions cut 3 bases from V and 10 bases from J, with 25 bases between. Per the germline V gene, CDR1 is LGHNA and CDR2 is YSLEER. CDR3 length equals 18 residues. The CDR3 DNA follows: TGCGCCAGCAGCCACCGTTTTCGTGTACAGGGAGCAGAGTCACCCCTCCACTTT. This translates into CASSHRFRVQGAESPLHF.

Comment on this clonotype: A single base separates this from a much larger clone, so it may be a read error. The rearrangement joins TRBV28 to TRBJ1-2; 10 nucleotides align to TRBD1. V lost 6 bases and J lost 3; bases outside the gene matches: 7. CDR3 length equals 15 residues. Germline CDR1 is MDHEN and CDR2 is SYDVKM. Here the CDR3 reads CASRSPGQGHYGYTF. CDR3 in DNA: TGTGCCAGCAGGTCCCCGGGACAGGGGCACTATGGCTACACCTTC.

This clonotype was counted between two and nine times. The V gene is TRBV19, the J gene TRBJ1-1; D is possibly TRBD1 (5 bases). The CDR3 is 11 residues long. V gave up 11 bases and J gave up 8 bases, with 15 bases separating them. CDR1 and CDR2 from the germline V gene are LNHDA and SQIVND (reference sequence). In DNA, the CDR3 is TGTGCCGTCCGGGGCCAGGGCGAAGCTTTCTTT. This gives the protein CAVRGQGEAFF.

Note on this clonotype: Being one base from a much bigger clone, this may be a read error. Lacking the conserved final phenylalanine or tryptophan, this CDR3 likely reflects a read error. The CDR3 DNA sequence: TGTGCCAGCAGTGAACTCAACGGGGCTTTCTCT. This codes for CASSELNGAFS. J is TRBJ1-1 and V is TRBV2; D is unresolved. Germline V lookup: CDR1 SNHLY, CDR2 FYNNEI. The CDR3 loop spans 11 amino acids. The germline V and J ends were trimmed by 2 bases and 11 bases, with 9 bases remaining between them.

About this clonotype itself: The junction departs from germline at one end; a sequencing error may be responsible. The V call is TRBV28, the J call TRBJ2-7; unclear D gene. CDR1 MDHEN and CDR2 SYDVKM come from the germline V gene. The CDR3 extends over 14 amino acids. This chain's CDR3 is CASSPRSVRYGQYF. The CDR3 DNA is TGTGCCAGCAGTCCCCGCTCCGTACGGTACGGGCAGTACTTC.

This clonotype was recorded many times. This chain connects TRBV11-2 to TRBJ1-2; no clear D. Looked up from germline, CDR1 is SGHAT and CDR2 is FQNNGV. The CDR3 spans 14 residues. Deletions cut 5 bases from V and 3 bases from J, with 13 bases between. The CDR3 is CASSAGGVDYGYTF. CDR3 nucleotides: TGTGCCAGCAGCGCTGGTGGGGTGGACTATGGCTACACCTTC. The full variable domain, in which reference TRBV11-2 and TRBJ1-2 provide the parts outside the CDR3, is EAGVAQSPRYKIIEKRQSVAFWCNPISGHATLYWYQQILGQGPKLLIQFQNNGVVDDSQLPKDRFSAERLKGVDSTLKIQPAKLEDSAVYLCASSAGGVDYGYTFGSGTRLTVV.

This clonotype has ten or more counts. The genes are TRBV2 and TRBJ2-2; 8 positions match TRBD1. The CDR3 is 15 residues long. Germline CDR1 and CDR2: SNHLY and FYNNEI. Trimming cost V 7 bases and J 4 bases; bases outside gene matches: 8. The CDR3 protein is CASKDRDRSTGELFF. The CDR3 nucleotides read TGTGCCAGCAAGGACCGGGACAGGAGCACCGGGGAGCTGTTTTTT.

This clonotype came up many times. The chain is built from TRBV20-1 and TRBJ2-7, with D perhaps matching TRBD2 (5 bases). The CDR3 has 13 amino acids. Germline CDR1 DFQATT, CDR2 SNEGSKA (reference sequence). V gave up 3 bases and J gave up 2 bases, with 11 bases separating them. The CDR3 loop reads CSASGIGTYEQYF. The CDR3 DNA follows: TGCAGTGCTAGCGGGATAGGAACCTACGAGCAGTACTTC.

DNA for the CDR3: TGTGCCAGCAGTGAACGACAGGACTATGGCTACACCTTC. Its translation: CASSERQDYGYTF. The chain uses TRBV6-1 and TRBJ1-2, with D possibly TRBD1 on 6 matching bases. CDR3 length: 13 amino acids. V lost 2 bases, J lost 3 bases, and 7 bases lay in between. In germline, CDR1 is MNHNS, CDR2 SASEGT.

This clonotype was counted between two and nine times. The rearrangement links TRBV20-1 to TRBJ1-5, with TRBD1 matching over 8 bases. The CDR3 spans 15 residues. V shed 0 bases, J shed 3 bases, and the junction held 4 bases outside the gene matches. Germline lookup yields CDR1 DFQATT and CDR2 SNEGSKA (reference sequence). DNA of the CDR3: TGCAGTGCTAGAGAAAGGACAGGGTACAATCAGCCCCAGCATTTT. Translated: CSARERTGYNQPQHF.

The DNA of the CDR3 is TGTGCCAGCTCACCAGAAGGACCCCCTTCGACCCAGTACTTC. This encodes CASSPEGPPSTQYF. This rearrangement joins TRBV28 to TRBJ2-5; D unresolved. The V gene's germline CDR1 is MDHEN and CDR2 SYDVKM. Trimming shortened V by 8 bases and J by 7 bases, and 20 bases separated the two germline ends. The CDR3 contains 14 residues.

V and J are TRBV10-3 and TRBJ1-6; 7 bases are shared with TRBD1. V trimming: 3 bases; J trimming: 0 bases; junction bases outside the gene matches: 14. CDR1 is ENHRY, CDR2 SYGVKD, per germline. The CDR3 is 20 amino acids. The CDR3 nucleotides read TGTGCCATCAGTGATCTTGTACAGGGGCCCCAGAGCTCCTATAATTCACCCCTCCACTTT. Residues: CAISDLVQGPQSSYNSPLHF.

This chain uses TRBV4-3 with TRBJ2-6; tentative D call: TRBD1 (6 bases). The V gene's germline CDR1 is LGHNA and CDR2 YSLEER. The V and J ends lost 2 bases and 3 bases respectively, with 14 bases between them. This CDR3 is 17 amino acids long. Here the CDR3 DNA reads TGCGCCAGCAGCCAAAGGCAGGGGATAATTGGGGCCAACGTCCTGACTTTC. Its translation: CASSQRQGIIGANVLTF.

This clonotype was detected ten times or more. The chain joins TRBV7-9 to TRBJ1-1; TRBD1 might be the D (5 bases). Trimming stripped 5 bases from V and 7 bases from J, with 17 bases between. The germline CDR1 and CDR2 sequences are SEHNR and FQNEAQ (reference sequence). The CDR3 loop spans 14 amino acids. CDR3 sequence reads: CASSLWRAGFEAFF. CDR3 sequence (DNA): TGTGCCAGCAGCCTCTGGAGGGCAGGGTTTGAAGCTTTCTTT.

The chain is built from TRBV6-9 and TRBJ1-1; D is uncertain. The CDR3 consists of 14 residues. Looked up from germline, CDR1 is MNHGY and CDR2 is SVAAGI. Trimming took 3 bases from V and 2 from J, leaving 10 bases between them. The CDR3 loop reads CASSYGITNTEAFF. CDR3 nucleotide sequence: TGTGCCAGCAGTTACGGAATCACTAACACTGAAGCTTTCTTT.

The gene calls are TRBV28 and TRBJ2-1; TRBD2 aligns across 8 bases. CDR1 and CDR2 from the germline V gene are MDHEN and SYDVKM. The CDR3 has 15 amino acids. Trimming removed 3 bases from V and 1 base from J; junction bases left unmatched: 2. CDR3 residues: CASSLGGRSYNEQFF. CDR3 bases: TGTGCCAGCAGTTTGGGCGGGAGGTCCTACAATGAGCAGTTCTTC.

The J gene is TRBJ1-1, the V gene TRBV7-8; TRBD1 aligns across 7 bases. V shed 5 bases, J shed 4 bases, and the junction held 10 bases outside the gene matches. The CDR3 extends over 15 amino acids. The germline gives CDR1 SGHVS, CDR2 FQNEAQ. The CDR3 nucleotides read TGTGCCAGCAGCACCCGACAGGGAGGGGGCACTGAAGCTTTCTTT. Translating it yields CASSTRQGGGTEAFF.